This is a list of T cell receptor beta chains from one sample in a study of CD8+ T cells in alopecia areata. Clones were read by immunoSEQ multiplex PCR, and TCRdb kept only the in-frame ones, dropping some. The sample lists 170,000 or so clones, 65% occurring once. Material: CD4+ T cells sorted from blood, obtained at week 4, from a patient treated with tofacitinib. The source is a human donor with alopecia areata. The CDR3 runs from the conserved cysteine through the conserved F or W. The order of the fields is clone size, J gene, V gene, D gene, CDR3 DNA, CDR3 protein. The D gene is left open where the match is weak. Size values are once, few and many counts, or a class for expanded clones, and some rows have none.

. | TRBJ2-2 | TRBV9 | . | TGTGCCAGCAGCGTAGATGCGAACACCGGGGAGCTGTTTTTT | CASSVDANTGELFF
. | TRBJ2-7 | TRBV13 | TRBD1 | TGTGCCAGCAGTCCCCCCGGGACAGGGTCCTACGAGCAGTACTTC | CASSPPGTGSYEQYF
. | TRBJ1-2 | TRBV6-5 | TRBD1 | TGTGCCAGCAGTTACGGGACAGAGAATGGCTACACCTTC | CASSYGTENGYTF
. | TRBJ2-7 | TRBV30 | TRBD1 | TGTGCCTGGAGTGCCGGGACAGGGATCCACGAGCAGTACTTC | CAWSAGTGIHEQYF
. | TRBJ2-7 | TRBV7-6 | TRBD1 | TGTGCCAGCAGCTTAGGGACAGGGCTCTACGAGCAGTACTTC | CASSLGTGLYEQYF
. | TRBJ2-6 | TRBV10-3 | . | TGTGCCATCAGTGAGTCAGGGAGTGGGGCCAACGTCCTGACTTTC | CAISESGSGANVLTF
. | TRBJ1-1 | TRBV6-5 | . | TGTGCCAGCGGTGCAGGGCAACTATTGGGCACTGAAGCTTTCTTT | CASGAGQLLGTEAFF
. | TRBJ2-2 | TRBV29-1 | . | TGCAGCGTTGATACGGGTACCGGGGAGCTGTTTTTT | CSVDTGTGELFF
. | TRBJ1-6 | TRBV2 | TRBD1 | TGTGCCAGCAGCTCAGGACAGGGGAATTCACCCCTCCACTTT | CASSSGQGNSPLHF
. | TRBJ2-3 | TRBV29-1 | . | TGCAGCGTTGAGAGTAGAATTTGGAGGGACGGAACAGATACGCAGTATTTT | CSVESRIWRDGTDTQYF
. | TRBJ2-7 | TRBV27 | . | TGTGCCAGCCGGGGCCAGGGGCTATACGAGCAGTACTTC | CASRGQGLYEQYF
once | TRBJ2-1 | TRBV29-1 | . | TGCAGCGTTGGTCACATATACAATGAGCAGTTCTTC | CSVGHIYNEQFF
. | TRBJ2-7 | TRBV6-6 | TRBD1 | TGTGCCAGCAGTTTTACCGACAGGGGACAGTACGAGCAGTACTTC | CASSFTDRGQYEQYF
. | TRBJ1-5 | TRBV5-1 | . | TGCGCCAGCAGCTTGCTGGGCCTCAGCAACCAGCCCCAGCATTTT | CASSLLGLSNQPQHF
. | TRBJ2-1 | TRBV5-1 | TRBD2 | TGCGCCAGCAGCACACTAGCGAGGTCCTACAATGAGCAGTTCTTC | CASSTLARSYNEQFF
. | TRBJ1-5 | TRBV19 | . | TGTGCCAGTAGTATTGCAGGACGCAATCAGCCCCAGCATTTT | CASSIAGRNQPQHF
. | TRBJ2-7 | TRBV30 | . | TGTGCCTGGAGTGTCAGTCCAGGTTCGCGCGAGCAGTACTTC | CAWSVSPGSREQYF
. | TRBJ2-7 | TRBV29-1 | TRBD1 | TGCAGCGCCGGACAGGGTCACGGGCAGTACTTC | CSAGQGHGQYF
. | TRBJ2-3 | TRBV9 | TRBD1 | TGTGCCAGCAGCCAGGGACAGTTCACAGATACGCAGTATTTT | CASSQGQFTDTQYF
many | TRBJ2-2 | TRBV18 | . | TGTGCCAGCTCACCACTGGCGGTGGGCGAAACCGGGGAGCTGTTTTTT | CASSPLAVGETGELFF
few | TRBJ2-5 | TRBV4-3 | . | TGCGCCAGCAGCCAGAGCCCAGTAGAAGAGACCCAGTACTTC | CASSQSPVEETQYF
. | TRBJ1-2 | TRBV7-2 | . | TGTGCCAGCAGCTTACGGCAGTCCTATGGCTACACCTTC | CASSLRQSYGYTF
many | TRBJ1-3 | TRBV19 | . | TGTGCCAGTAGTAGGGGGGGACCTGGAAACACCATATATTTT | CASSRGGPGNTIYF
. | TRBJ1-1 | TRBV6-5 | . | TGTGCCAGCAGCCCCGACACGAACACTGAAGCTTTCTTT | CASSPDTNTEAFF
once | TRBJ2-5 | TRBV5-1 | TRBD1 | TGCGCCAGCAGCCGGACGCAGGGGGAAGAGACCCAGTACTTC | CASSRTQGEETQYF
. | TRBJ2-4 | TRBV7-9 | . | TGTGCCAGCAGTCTCGGGACACGTTCACAAAACATTCAGTACTTC | CASSLGTRSQNIQYF
. | TRBJ1-6 | TRBV2 | . | TGTGCCAGCAGTGAAAGGGATGGGTCACCCCTCCACTTT | CASSERDGSPLHF
. | TRBJ2-7 | TRBV7-2 | . | TGTGCCAGCAGCTTGGCCGGGACCAGCTCCTACGAGCAGTACTTC | CASSLAGTSSYEQYF
. | TRBJ2-5 | TRBV7-3 | TRBD2 | TGTGCCAGCAGCTCGACGCCTAGCGGGGGGGTGAAGACCCAGTACTTC | CASSSTPSGGVKTQYF
. | TRBJ1-6 | TRBV30 | . | TGTGCCTGGACTACCCTCGAGGGGAATTCACCCCTCCACTTT | CAWTTLEGNSPLHF
. | TRBJ1-1 | TRBV4-1 | . | TGCGCCAGCAGCGAAAGGATAGGGGGCACTGAAGCTTTCTTT | CASSERIGGTEAFF
. | TRBJ2-2 | TRBV2 | TRBD2 | TGTGCCAGCATCCAACCGGGGGGTGCCGGGGAGCTGTTTTTT | CASIQPGGAGELFF
. | TRBJ2-2 | TRBV7-2 | TRBD1 | TGTGCCAGCAGCTTAGCGCCGGCCGGGACAGGGGTCACCGGGGAGCTGTTTTTT | CASSLAPAGTGVTGELFF